This is a list of T cell receptor beta chains from one sample in a study of CD8+CD57+ T cells in acquired aplastic anemia. One entry per CDR3 protein, called by TCRdb with MiXCR from the reads. The data contain around 170,000 distinct CDR3 sequences, 55% to 75% of them singletons. The sequenced sample consisted of sorted CD4+, CD8+, or CD8+CD57+ T cells (not recorded which) from PBMCs. All receptors derive from a human donor in good health. Both conserved end residues are part of each CDR3. D genes are given only for firm matches. A clone size is listed for some rows: how often the clone was seen (once, few, many), or a class if it is expanded.

j_call,v_call,clone_size,d_call,cdr3_aa,cdr3_nt
TRBJ2-7,TRBV7-8,NA,NA,CASSLPGGGEQYF,TGTGCCAGCAGCTTACCCGGGGGCGGCGAGCAGTACTTC
TRBJ1-5,TRBV20-1,NA,NA,CSAIVPKGNQPQHF,TGCAGTGCTATTGTCCCCAAGGGCAATCAGCCCCAGCATTTT
TRBJ2-5,TRBV19,many,TRBD2,CASSWTSGRASQETQYF,TGTGCCAGCTCGTGGACTAGCGGGAGGGCCAGCCAAGAGACCCAGTACTTC
TRBJ1-6,TRBV11-2,NA,NA,CASSSGGSSYNSPLHF,TGTGCCAGCAGCTCCGGGGGCAGCTCCTATAATTCACCCCTCCACTTT
TRBJ2-3,TRBV10-3,few,NA,CAITQRGVSTDTQYF,TGTGCCATCACCCAGCGAGGGGTTAGCACGGATACGCAGTATTTT
TRBJ2-1,TRBV20-1,many,TRBD1,CSQRLGQVPYNEQFF,TGCAGTCAACGATTGGGACAGGTCCCCTACAATGAGCAGTTCTTC
TRBJ2-7,TRBV20-1,NA,NA,CSARDPSTYEQYF,TGCAGTGCTAGAGACCCCAGTACCTACGAGCAGTACTTC
TRBJ1-2,TRBV12-3/TRBV12-4,many,NA,CASSIGGYGYTF,TGTGCCAGTAGTATTGGTGGGTATGGCTACACCTTC
TRBJ1-1,TRBV9,NA,NA,CASARDNYEAFF,TGTGCCAGTGCTAGAGATAACTACGAAGCTTTCTTT
TRBJ2-1,TRBV10-3,NA,NA,CAISTGNEQFF,TGTGCCATCAGTACAGGAAATGAGCAGTTCTTC
TRBJ2-1,TRBV10-3,NA,TRBD2,CAIAGLAGYNEQFF,TGTGCCATCGCGGGACTAGCGGGGTACAATGAGCAGTTCTTC